The 27 T cell receptor beta chains below come from one sample, sequenced in a study of regulatory T cells in long-lasting Graves disease. Investigators prepared the TCR beta libraries by applying iRepertoire HTBI primers and Arm-PCR of CDR3 regions. TCRdb called the multiplex PCR reads again in MiXCR, with one record for every CDR3 protein. Altogether roughly 400,000 distinct CDR3 sequences are present, about 17% being singletons, with the ten largest covering around 23%. The time point: newly diagnosed GD, antithyroid drugs for less than 3 months. The authors made the TCR library using RNA they extracted from PBMCs. The same specimen was also included in a second study, on T cells in Graves' hyperthyroidism and ophthalmopathy.

Material: peripheral blood mononuclear cells (PBMCs), obtained at new diagnosis, from a patient treated with antithyroid drugs. These receptors came from a young woman with Graves disease.

Ten or more counts support this clonotype. The chain uses TRBV6-5 and TRBJ1-1; D unresolved. The length of the CDR3 is 18 residues. Germline-derived CDR1 and CDR2 are MNHEY and SVGAGI. Trimming left V 0 bases short and J 0 bases short, with 17 bases between. CDR3 DNA: TGTGCCAGCAGTTACTCGTCGGGTCGTTTTCTCATGAACACTGAAGCTTTCTTT. The encoded protein is CASSYSSGRFLMNTEAFF.

This clonotype has a count of ten or more. This rearrangement joins TRBV29-1 to TRBJ2-7, with 10 bases aligning to TRBD2. Germline assignment: CDR1 SQVTM and CDR2 ANQGSEA. J was trimmed by 1 base and V by 1 base; bases with no gene match: 1. The CDR3 loop spans 14 amino acids. The CDR3 bases are TGCAGCGTTGAAGTAGCGGGAGGATCCTACGAGCAGTACTTC. Protein sequence: CSVEVAGGSYEQYF.

This clonotype occurred a few times. This chain connects TRBV9 to TRBJ2-1, with D unclear. Deletions cut 0 bases from V and 4 bases from J, with 11 bases between. Germline V gene lookup returns CDR1 SGDLS and CDR2 YYNGEE. The CDR3 is 15 amino acids. The DNA of the CDR3 is TGTGCCAGCAGCGTAGAGGGCCCCCTTTACAATGAGCAGTTCTTC. It is translated as CASSVEGPLYNEQFF.

Ten or more counts support this clonotype. The chain combines TRBV7-2 with TRBJ2-7, with 11 bases that match TRBD2. The V segment lost 5 bases and the J segment 6 bases; nucleotides outside the gene matches: 12. The CDR3 runs to 16 residues. CDR1 SGHTA and CDR2 FQGNSA come from the germline V gene. DNA of the CDR3: TGTGCCAGCAGCGCCCCCAGACTAGCGGGAAGGGGCGAGCAGTACTTC. Translated, it gives CASSAPRLAGRGEQYF.

This clonotype was seen ten or more times. The chain employs TRBV7-2 and TRBJ1-1; tentative D call: TRBD1 (6 bases). Trimming removed 3 bases at V and 4 bases at J, with 12 bases between. The CDR3 consists of 14 residues. Looked up from germline, CDR1 is SGHTA and CDR2 is FQGNSA. Here the CDR3 DNA reads TGTGCCAGCAGCTTTCAGGGGCCAAGCACTGAAGCTTTCTTT. Protein sequence: CASSFQGPSTEAFF.

Regarding this clonotype: Sequence at one end of the junction differs from germline and may be a read error. The V gene is TRBV12-3 or TRBV12-4, the J gene TRBJ1-1; weak D call: TRBD1 (5 bases). The CDR3 covers 17 residues. The CDR3 DNA is TGTGCCAGCGGTTTCGGTATACTAGGGGCTCACGACACTGAAGCTTTCTTT. Amino acids: CASGFGILGAHDTEAFF.

This clonotype has ten or more counts. The genes are TRBV12-3 or TRBV12-4 and TRBJ2-7; TRBD2 matches 9 bases. V was clipped by 6 bases and J by 3 bases; unmatched bases: 3. The CDR3 is 13 amino acids. The CDR3 nucleotides are TGTGCCAGCAGCACTAGCGGGCTCTACGAGCAGTACTTC. Translation gives CASSTSGLYEQYF.

This clonotype was counted between two and nine times. This chain links TRBV6-1 with TRBJ1-3; D remains ambiguous. There are 16 residues in the CDR3. Germline V gene lookup returns CDR1 MNHNS and CDR2 SASEGT. V gave up 2 bases and J gave up 0 bases, with 11 bases separating them. CDR3: CASSELRPLSGNTIYF. The CDR3 DNA follows: TGTGCCAGCAGTGAACTACGCCCCCTCTCTGGAAACACCATATATTTT.

J is TRBJ2-1 and V is TRBV6-5; D is undetermined. Germline V gives CDR1 MNHEY, CDR2 SVGAGI. This CDR3 is built from 13 residues. V shed 2 bases and J shed 2 bases, with 4 bases lying between them. CDR3: CASSYAAYNEQFF. CDR3 DNA: TGTGCCAGCAGTTACGCGGCCTACAATGAGCAGTTCTTC.

In the case of this clonotype: Since a much larger clone is just one base distant, this may be a read error. The chain has TRBV28 and TRBJ2-3; D is undetermined. TRBJ2-1 matches the DNA end more closely, so the J call is doubtful. The germline gives CDR1 MDHEN, CDR2 SYDVKM. The CDR3 extends over 15 amino acids. CDR3 nucleotide sequence: TGTGCCAGCAGTTTAATGGGCCTCAATGCCTACGAGCAGTTCTTC. This codes for CASSLMGLNAYEQFF.

At least ten counts were recorded for this clonotype. The chain joins TRBV6-2 or TRBV6-3 to TRBJ2-3, with 10 positions matching TRBD2. In germline, CDR1 is MNHEY, CDR2 SVGEGT. This CDR3 is 15 amino acids long. J gave up 10 bases and V 7 bases, and 14 bases lay outside the gene matches. As DNA, the CDR3 is TGTGCCAGCATCGATCCGACTAGCGGGCCCTTAGCGCAGTATTTT. This codes for CASIDPTSGPLAQYF.

This clonotype was recorded at least ten times. The chain joins TRBV18 to TRBJ2-3; D is unresolved. The CDR3 has 13 residues. Germline CDR1 is KGHSH and CDR2 is LQKENI. The V end lost 2 bases, the J end lost 7 bases, and 10 bases lay between the germline ends. This chain's CDR3 is CASSPSNGNTQYF. The CDR3 nucleotides are TGTGCCAGCTCACCATCCAATGGGAATACGCAGTATTTT.

CDR3 sequence: CASSLGGRREAFF. For the CDR3, the DNA is TGTGCCAGCAGCTTGGGGGGCCGGCGTGAAGCTTTCTTT. The chain couples TRBV5-5 to TRBJ1-1, with D perhaps matching TRBD1 (5 bases). Trimming pared 0 bases from V and 7 bases from J, leaving 10 bases between. This CDR3 has 13 residues. Germline CDR1 reads SGHKS; CDR2 reads YYEKEE (reference sequence).

In its sample, this clonotype was seen a few times. V is TRBV14 and J is TRBJ1-4, with 7 bases aligning to TRBD1. With 2 bases clipped from V and 6 bases from J, the junction kept 6 bases outside the gene matches. Germline V gene data show CDR1 as SGHDN and CDR2 as FVKESK. This CDR3 region has 15 residues. The CDR3 reads CASSQIRGGYEKLFF. Here the CDR3 DNA reads TGTGCCAGCAGCCAAATAAGAGGGGGCTATGAAAAACTGTTTTTT.

This clonotype was seen at least ten times. This chain connects TRBV27 to TRBJ2-3; D is possibly TRBD2 (5 bases). CDR1 MNHEY and CDR2 SMNVEV come from the germline V gene (reference sequence). V lost 2 bases and J lost 2, with 14 bases in between. The CDR3 is 16 amino acids. The CDR3 protein is CASSLGLATFTDTQYF. The CDR3 nucleotides read TGTGCCAGCAGTTTAGGTTTAGCGACTTTCACAGATACGCAGTATTTT.

V is TRBV20-1 and J is TRBJ2-1; D tentatively fits TRBD1 or TRBD2 (5 bases each). This CDR3 has 12 amino acids. V was shortened by 6 bases and J by 4 bases, with 10 bases between the two germline ends. Germline loops: CDR1 DFQATT, CDR2 SNEGSKA (reference sequence). The CDR3 sequence is CSARDHYNEQFF. The CDR3 nucleotides read TGCAGTGCCCGGGACCATTACAATGAGCAGTTCTTC.

This clonotype was recorded many times. The chain employs TRBV11-2 and TRBJ2-1, with TRBD2 identical over 8 bases. The V gene end was trimmed by 1 base and the J gene end by 7 bases; junction bases not matched to a gene: 9. CDR3 length: 16 amino acids. The germline gives CDR1 SGHAT, CDR2 FQNNGV. CDR3 sequence (DNA): TGTGCCAGCAGCTTAGCAAGCGGGAGTGCGTCGAATGAGCAGTTCTTC. As protein: CASSLASGSASNEQFF.

This clonotype came up many times. The V gene is TRBV3-1, the J gene TRBJ2-4, with 11 bases aligning to TRBD2. Germline loops: CDR1 LGHDT, CDR2 YNNKEL (reference sequence). The CDR3 totals 17 residues. J lost 2 bases, V lost 4 bases, and 7 bases had no gene match. CDR3 in DNA: TGTGCCAGCAGCCTAGGGACTAGCGGTGTGTCCAAAAACATTCAGTACTTC. It translates to CASSLGTSGVSKNIQYF.

This clonotype was detected many times. The rearrangement uses TRBV27 and TRBJ1-2, with D possibly being TRBD1 (6 bases). V was shortened by 6 bases and J by 0 bases, with 14 bases between the two germline ends. CDR1 and CDR2 (germline): MNHEY, SMNVEV (reference sequence). The CDR3 spans 15 residues. The CDR3 DNA is TGTGCCAGCAGGCTAACCGGACAGACTAACTATGGCTACACCTTC. This sequence encodes CASRLTGQTNYGYTF.

This clonotype was observed many times. The chain carries TRBV7-2 and TRBJ2-7; TRBD1 matches 10 bases. V lost 1 base to trimming and J lost 4 bases; unmatched junction nucleotides: 4. In germline, CDR1 is SGHTA, CDR2 FQGNSA. The CDR3 loop spans 15 amino acids. The CDR3 sequence is CASSLEDRGGYEQYF. CDR3 nucleotides: TGTGCCAGCAGCTTAGAGGACAGGGGGGGATACGAGCAGTACTTC.

The chain links TRBV30 to TRBJ2-3; D gene unclear. Germline V gene sequence: CDR1 GTSNPN, CDR2 SVGIG (reference sequence). The ends were cut back, 2 bases at V and 0 bases at J, with 6 bases in the middle. This CDR3 is 13 amino acids long. CDR3 bases: TGTGCCTGGAGTAAGGGAAGCACAGATACGCAGTATTTT. Residues: CAWSKGSTDTQYF.

As regards this clonotype: Relative to the germline gene, one junction end is altered; a read error may explain this. J is TRBJ1-5 and V is TRBV18, with 7 nucleotides matching TRBD1. The CDR3 loop spans 16 amino acids. The germline V gene has CDR1 KGHSH and CDR2 LQKENI. Written as DNA, the CDR3 is TGTGCCAGCTCAAGAACTGGGACAGTTAGCAATCAGCTCCAGCATTTT. Amino acids: CASSRTGTVSNQLQHF. Filled out from reference TRBV18 and TRBJ1-5, the complete variable domain reads NAGVMQNPRHLVRRRGQEARLRCSPMKGHSHVYWYRQLPEEGLKFMVYLQKENIIDESGMPKERFSAEFPKEGPSILRIQQVVRGDSAAYFCASSRTGTVSNQLQHFGDGTRLSIL.

This clonotype was counted at least ten times. The chain is built from TRBV12-3 or TRBV12-4 and TRBJ2-5; 10 bases align to TRBD1. The V segment lost 5 bases and the J segment 4 bases; nucleotides outside the gene matches: 10. The CDR3 is 16 amino acids. The CDR3 sequence: CASSARTGQGRETQYF. CDR3 nucleotide sequence: TGTGCCAGCAGTGCAAGAACGGGACAGGGGAGAGAGACCCAGTACTTC.

Concerning this clonotype itself: Since a far larger clone is one base different, this is likely a read error. The rearrangement uses TRBV2 and TRBJ2-1; TRBD1 agrees at 8 bases. The J call may be incorrect, as the DNA end agrees better with TRBJ2-5. CDR1 and CDR2 from the germline V gene are SNHLY and FYNNEI. This CDR3 is 15 amino acids long. The CDR3 loop is CASSKYRGYRETQYF. CDR3 DNA: TGTGCCAGCAGTAAATACAGGGGGTACCGAGAGACCCAGTACTTC.

V gene TRBV5-4 combines with J gene TRBJ2-2, with D maybe TRBD1 (5 bases). V was shortened by 4 bases and J by 6 bases, with 16 bases between the two germline ends. The CDR3 covers 15 residues. The germline CDR1 and CDR2 sequences are SGHNT and YYREEE (reference sequence). DNA for the CDR3: TGTGCCAGCAGCGCGACCCAGGGAAATCCCGGGGAGCTGTTTTTT. Its translation is CASSATQGNPGELFF. Together with reference TRBV5-4 and TRBJ2-2, the CDR3 gives the full variable domain: ETGVTQSPTHLIKTRGQQVTLRCSSQSGHNTVSWYQQALGQGPQFIFQYYREEENGRGNFPPRFSGLQFPNYSSELNVNALELDDSALYLCASSATQGNPGELFFGEGSRLTVL.

This clonotype was counted at least ten times. CDR3 sequence reads: CASSLDGTYTDTQYF. CDR3 DNA sequence: TGTGCCAGCAGCCTGGATGGGACCTACACAGATACGCAGTATTTT. The V gene is TRBV5-4, the J gene TRBJ2-3; either TRBD1 or TRBD2 may fit D (5 bases each). V was trimmed by 4 bases and J by 2 bases, leaving 14 bases between them. This CDR3 spans 15 amino acids. Germline CDR1 and CDR2: SGHNT and YYREEE (reference sequence).

This clonotype was seen at least ten times. V gene TRBV11-3 combines with J gene TRBJ2-1, with 10 nucleotides matching TRBD1. CDR3 length: 16 residues. The germline V gene encodes CDR1 SGHNT and CDR2 YENEEA. The junction had 11 bases not matched to a gene; V was cut back by 3 bases and J by 9 bases. This chain's CDR3 is CASSLPRRQGASEQFF. The CDR3 region has the DNA TGTGCCAGCAGCTTGCCCAGGAGACAGGGGGCGAGTGAGCAGTTCTTC. Variable domain in full (rest from reference TRBV11-3 and TRBJ2-1): EAGVVQSPRYKIIEKKQPVAFWCNPISGHNTLYWYLQNLGQGPELLIRYENEEAVDDSQLPKDRFSAERLKGVDSTLKIQPAELGDSAVYLCASSLPRRQGASEQFFGPGTRLTVL.